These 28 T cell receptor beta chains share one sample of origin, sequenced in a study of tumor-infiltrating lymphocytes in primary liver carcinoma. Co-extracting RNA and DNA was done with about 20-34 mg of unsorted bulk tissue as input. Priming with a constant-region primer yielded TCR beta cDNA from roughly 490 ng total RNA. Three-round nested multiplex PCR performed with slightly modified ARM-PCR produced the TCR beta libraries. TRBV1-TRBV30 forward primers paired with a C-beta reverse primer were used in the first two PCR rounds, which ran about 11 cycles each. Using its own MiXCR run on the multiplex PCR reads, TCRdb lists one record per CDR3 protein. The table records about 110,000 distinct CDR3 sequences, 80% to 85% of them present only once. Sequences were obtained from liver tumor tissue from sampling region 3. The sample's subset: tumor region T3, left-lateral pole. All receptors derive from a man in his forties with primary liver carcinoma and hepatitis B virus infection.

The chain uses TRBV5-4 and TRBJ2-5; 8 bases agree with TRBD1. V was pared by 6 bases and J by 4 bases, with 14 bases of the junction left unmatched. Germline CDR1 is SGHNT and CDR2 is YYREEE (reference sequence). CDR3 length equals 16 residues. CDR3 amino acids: CASNGTTGGRIETQYF. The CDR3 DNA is TGTGCCAGCAACGGAACCACAGGGGGGAGGATAGAGACCCAGTACTTC.

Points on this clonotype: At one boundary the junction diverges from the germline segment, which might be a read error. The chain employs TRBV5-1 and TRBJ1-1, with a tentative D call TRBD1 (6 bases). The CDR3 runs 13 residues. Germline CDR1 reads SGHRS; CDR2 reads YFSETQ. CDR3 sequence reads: CTSNKGGADEAFF. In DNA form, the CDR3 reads TGCACCAGCAATAAGGGGGGGGCGGATGAAGCTTTCTTT.

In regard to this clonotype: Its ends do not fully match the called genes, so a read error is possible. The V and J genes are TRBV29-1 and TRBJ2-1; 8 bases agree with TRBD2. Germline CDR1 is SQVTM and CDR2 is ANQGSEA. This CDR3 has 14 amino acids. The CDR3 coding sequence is TGCAGCGCGGGAGGGATAGGGATCTACCATGAGCAGTTCTTC. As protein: CSAGGIGIYHEQFF.

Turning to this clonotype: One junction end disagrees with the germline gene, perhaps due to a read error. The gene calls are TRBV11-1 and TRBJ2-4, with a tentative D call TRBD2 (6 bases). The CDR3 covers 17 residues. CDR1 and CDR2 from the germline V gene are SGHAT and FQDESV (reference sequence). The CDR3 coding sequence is TGCGCCAGCTGCTTTCCCCGGACTAACGGGACCAAAAACATTCAGTACTTC. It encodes CASCFPRTNGTKNIQYF.

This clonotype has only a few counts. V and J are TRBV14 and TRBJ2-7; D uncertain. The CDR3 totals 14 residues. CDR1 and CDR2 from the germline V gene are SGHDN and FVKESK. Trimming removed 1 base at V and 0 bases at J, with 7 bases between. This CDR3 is CASSQVGFSYEQYF. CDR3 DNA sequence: TGTGCCAGCAGCCAAGTGGGGTTCTCCTACGAGCAGTACTTC.

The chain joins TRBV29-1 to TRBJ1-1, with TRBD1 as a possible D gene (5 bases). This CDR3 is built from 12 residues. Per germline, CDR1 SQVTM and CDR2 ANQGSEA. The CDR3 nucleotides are TGCGGCATTGAAGGACAGAACACTGAAGCTTTCTTT. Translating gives CGIEGQNTEAFF.

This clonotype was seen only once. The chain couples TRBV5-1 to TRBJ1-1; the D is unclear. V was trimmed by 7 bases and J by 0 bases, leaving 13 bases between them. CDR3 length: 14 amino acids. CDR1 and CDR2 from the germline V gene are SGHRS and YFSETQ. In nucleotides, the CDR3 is TGCGCCAGCTGTCTGGACGGCATGAACACTGAAGCTTTCTTT. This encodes CASCLDGMNTEAFF.

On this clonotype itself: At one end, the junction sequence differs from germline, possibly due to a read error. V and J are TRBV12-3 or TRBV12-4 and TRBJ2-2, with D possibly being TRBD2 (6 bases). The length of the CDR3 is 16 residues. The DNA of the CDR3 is TGTGCCAGCAGTTTAGCTCCAGCGGGTGTGACCGGGGAGTTGTGTTTT. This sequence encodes CASSLAPAGVTGELCF.

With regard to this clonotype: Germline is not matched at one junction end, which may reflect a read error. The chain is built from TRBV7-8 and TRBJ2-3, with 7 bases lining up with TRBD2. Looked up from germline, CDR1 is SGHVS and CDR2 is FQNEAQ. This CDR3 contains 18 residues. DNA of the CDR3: TGTGACAGCAGCCACGTTTTTGGGGGAGGGCCATTGGCAGATACGCAGTATTTT. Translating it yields CDSSHVFGGGPLADTQYF.

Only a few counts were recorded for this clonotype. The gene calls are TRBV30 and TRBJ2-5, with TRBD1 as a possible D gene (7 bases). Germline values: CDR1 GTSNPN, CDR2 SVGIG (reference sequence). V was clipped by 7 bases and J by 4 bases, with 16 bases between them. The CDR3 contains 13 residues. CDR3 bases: TGTGCCTTAAATACAGGGGAGGCAGAGACCCAGTACTTC. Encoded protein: CALNTGEAETQYF.

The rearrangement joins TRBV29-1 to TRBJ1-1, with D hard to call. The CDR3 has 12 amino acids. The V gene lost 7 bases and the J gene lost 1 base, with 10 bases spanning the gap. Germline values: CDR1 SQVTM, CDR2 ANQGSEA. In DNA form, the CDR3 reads TGCAGCGAAACAACCGCGAACACTGAAGCTTTCTTT. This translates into CSETTANTEAFF.

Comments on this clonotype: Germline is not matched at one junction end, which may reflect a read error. The DNA of the CDR3 is TGTACCAGCAGAGGATACAGGGGTCCTACCTCTGGGGCCAACGTCCTGACTTTC. Translating gives CTSRGYRGPTSGANVLTF. The V call is TRBV6-1, the J call TRBJ2-6; TRBD1 matches at 7 bases. The CDR3 sequence is 18 residues long. Germline CDR1 and CDR2: MNHNS and SASEGT.

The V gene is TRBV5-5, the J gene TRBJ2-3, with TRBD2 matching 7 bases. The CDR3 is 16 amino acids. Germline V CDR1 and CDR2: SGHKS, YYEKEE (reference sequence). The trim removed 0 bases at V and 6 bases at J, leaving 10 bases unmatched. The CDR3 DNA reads TGTGCCAGCAGCTTGGGCGTTGCGGGAGTGGCCGATACGCAGTATTTT. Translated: CASSLGVAGVADTQYF.

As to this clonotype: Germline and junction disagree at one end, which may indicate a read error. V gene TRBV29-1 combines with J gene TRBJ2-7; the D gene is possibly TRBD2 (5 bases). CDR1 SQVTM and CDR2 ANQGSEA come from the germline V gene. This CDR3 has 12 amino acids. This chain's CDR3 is CSVVSPTYDQYF. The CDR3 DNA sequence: TGTAGCGTTGTGTCACCCACCTACGATCAGTACTTC.

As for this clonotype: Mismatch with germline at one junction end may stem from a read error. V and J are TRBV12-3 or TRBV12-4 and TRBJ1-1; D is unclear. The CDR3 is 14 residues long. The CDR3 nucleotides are TGTGCCAGCAGTTCCGGAACAGATAACAGTGAAGCTTTCTTT. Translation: CASSSGTDNSEAFF.

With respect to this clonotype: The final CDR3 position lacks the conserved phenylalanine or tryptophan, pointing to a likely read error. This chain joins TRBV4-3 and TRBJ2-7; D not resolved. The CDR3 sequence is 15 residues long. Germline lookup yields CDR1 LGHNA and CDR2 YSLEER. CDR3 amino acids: CASIQDISSSYEQYL. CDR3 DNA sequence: TGCGCCAGCATCCAAGATATTTCCAGTTCCTACGAGCAGTACTTA.

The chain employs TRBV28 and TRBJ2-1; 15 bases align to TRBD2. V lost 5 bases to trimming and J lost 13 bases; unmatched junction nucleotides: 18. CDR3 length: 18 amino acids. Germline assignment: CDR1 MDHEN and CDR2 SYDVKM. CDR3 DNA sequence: TGTGCCAGCAGTCCCCTCGGACTAGCGGGAGGGCCCTACATTGAACAGTTCTTC. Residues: CASSPLGLAGGPYIEQFF.

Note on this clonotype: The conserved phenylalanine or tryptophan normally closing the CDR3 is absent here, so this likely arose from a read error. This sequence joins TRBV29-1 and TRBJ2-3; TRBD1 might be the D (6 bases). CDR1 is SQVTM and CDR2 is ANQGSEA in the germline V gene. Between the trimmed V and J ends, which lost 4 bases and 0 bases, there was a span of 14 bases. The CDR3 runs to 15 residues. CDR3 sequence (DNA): TGCAGCGTTGCCCAATCCGGGACAAGCACAGATACGCAGTATTCT. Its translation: CSVAQSGTSTDTQYS.

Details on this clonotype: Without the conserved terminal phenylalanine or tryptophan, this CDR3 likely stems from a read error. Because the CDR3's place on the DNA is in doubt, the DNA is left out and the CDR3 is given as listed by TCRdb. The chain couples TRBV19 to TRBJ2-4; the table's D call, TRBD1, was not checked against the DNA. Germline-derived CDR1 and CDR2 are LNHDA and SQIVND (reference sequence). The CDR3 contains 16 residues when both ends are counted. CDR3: CASRPTGVGAKNIKYL.

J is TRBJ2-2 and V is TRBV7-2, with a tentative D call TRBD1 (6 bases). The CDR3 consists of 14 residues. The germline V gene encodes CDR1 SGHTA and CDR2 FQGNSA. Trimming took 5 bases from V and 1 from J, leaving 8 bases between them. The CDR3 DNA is TGTGCCAGCAGCACGGGACAGAACACCGGGGAGCTGTTTTTT. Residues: CASSTGQNTGELFF.

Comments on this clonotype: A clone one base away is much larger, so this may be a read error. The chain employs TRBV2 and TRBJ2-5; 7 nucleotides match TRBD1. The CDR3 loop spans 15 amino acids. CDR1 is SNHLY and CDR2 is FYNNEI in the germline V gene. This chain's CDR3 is CVSSEVPGGQETQYF. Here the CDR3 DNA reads TGTGTCAGCAGTGAAGTCCCAGGGGGCCAAGAGACCCAGTACTTC.

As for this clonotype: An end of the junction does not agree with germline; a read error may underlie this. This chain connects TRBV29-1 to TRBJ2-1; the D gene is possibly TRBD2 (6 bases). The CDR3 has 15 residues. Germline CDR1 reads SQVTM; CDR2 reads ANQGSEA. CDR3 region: CSVGLTGGFYNEQFF. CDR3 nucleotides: TGCAGCGTTGGACTAACTGGAGGGTTCTACAATGAGCAATTCTTC.

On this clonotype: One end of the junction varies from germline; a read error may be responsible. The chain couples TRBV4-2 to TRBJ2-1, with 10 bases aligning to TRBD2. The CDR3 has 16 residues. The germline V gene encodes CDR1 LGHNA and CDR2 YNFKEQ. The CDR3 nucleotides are TGTGCCAGTAGCCAAGAGGGACTAGCGAACCAAGGGGGGCAGTTCTTC. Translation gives CASSQEGLANQGGQFF.

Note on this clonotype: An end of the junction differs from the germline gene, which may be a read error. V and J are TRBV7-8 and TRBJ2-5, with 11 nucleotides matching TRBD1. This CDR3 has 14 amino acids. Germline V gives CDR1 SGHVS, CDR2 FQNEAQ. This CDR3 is CASTRDRGIETHYF. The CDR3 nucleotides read TGTGCCAGCACCAGGGACAGGGGGATTGAGACCCATTACTTC.

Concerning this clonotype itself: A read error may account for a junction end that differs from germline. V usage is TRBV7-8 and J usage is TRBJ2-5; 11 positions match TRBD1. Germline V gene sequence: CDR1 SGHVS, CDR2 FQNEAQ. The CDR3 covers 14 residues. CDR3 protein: CVSSRDRGIVTQYF. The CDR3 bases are TGTGTCAGCAGCAGGGACAGGGGGATTGTGACCCAGTACTTC. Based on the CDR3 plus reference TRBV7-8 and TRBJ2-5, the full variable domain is GAGVSQSPRYKVAKRGQDVALRCDPISGHVSLFWYQQALGQGPEFLTYFQNEAQLDKSGLPSDRFFAERPEGSVSTLKIQRTQQEDSAVYLCVSSRDRGIVTQYFGPGTRLLVL.

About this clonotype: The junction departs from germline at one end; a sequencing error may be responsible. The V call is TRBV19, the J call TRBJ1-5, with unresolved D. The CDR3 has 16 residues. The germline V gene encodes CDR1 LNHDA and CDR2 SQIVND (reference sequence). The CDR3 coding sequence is TGTGCCAGTACCACCTCGGACTTCCATAGCAGTCAGTCCCAGCATTTT. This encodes CASTTSDFHSSQSQHF.

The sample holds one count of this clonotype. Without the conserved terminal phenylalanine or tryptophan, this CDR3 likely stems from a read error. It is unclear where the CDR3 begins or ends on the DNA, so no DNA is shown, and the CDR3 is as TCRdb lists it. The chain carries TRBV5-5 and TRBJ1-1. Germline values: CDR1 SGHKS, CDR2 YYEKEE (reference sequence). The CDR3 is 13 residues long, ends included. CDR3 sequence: CASTHRDNTEALL.

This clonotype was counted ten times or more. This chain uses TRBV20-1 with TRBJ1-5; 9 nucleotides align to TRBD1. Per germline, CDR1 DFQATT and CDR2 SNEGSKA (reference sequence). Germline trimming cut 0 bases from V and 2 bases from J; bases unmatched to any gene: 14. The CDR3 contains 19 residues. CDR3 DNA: TGCAGTGCTAGAGACGTTTCCGGGACAGGGTTTAGTCGCAATCAGCCCCAGCATTTT. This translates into CSARDVSGTGFSRNQPQHF.